Presented here are 31 T cell receptor beta chains from one specimen sequenced in a study of blood T cell repertoires in COVID-19. The data were produced by immunoSEQ multiplex PCR, yet TCRdb's version contains in-frame clones alone and is incomplete. The sample records tens of thousands of clones, under 90% being singletons. Sample: peripheral blood. Source of these receptors: a man aged 45 to 65 with acute or convalescent COVID-19.

This sequence joins TRBV7-2 and TRBJ1-1, with D uncertain. The V gene lost 5 bases and the J gene lost 0 bases, with 13 bases spanning the gap. From germline, CDR1 is SGHTA and CDR2 FQGNSA. This CDR3 spans 15 amino acids. CDR3 residues: CASSPQGLLNTEAFF. The CDR3 DNA follows: TGTGCCAGCAGCCCTCAAGGACTTTTGAACACTGAAGCTTTCTTT.

The genes are TRBV5-1 and TRBJ2-5; TRBD2 matches at 9 bases. J was trimmed by 0 bases and V by 2 bases; bases with no gene match: 11. Germline values: CDR1 SGHRS, CDR2 YFSETQ. The CDR3 covers 18 residues. CDR3 nucleotide sequence: TGCGCCAGCAGCTTTCGGACTAGCGACTCCTTGTACCAAGAGACCCAGTACTTC. Its protein is CASSFRTSDSLYQETQYF.

The J gene is TRBJ1-1, the V gene TRBV18; a weak D match, TRBD1 (6 bases). The CDR3 consists of 15 residues. The germline CDR1 and CDR2 sequences are KGHSH and LQKENI. Trimming removed 1 base from V and 6 bases from J, with 15 bases in between. The CDR3, as DNA: TGTGCCAGCTCACCACGATCGGTAGGGGGTGCTGAAGCTTTCTTT. It codes for CASSPRSVGGAEAFF.

The rearrangement uses TRBV28 and TRBJ2-7; perhaps TRBD1 as D (5 bases). From germline, CDR1 is MDHEN and CDR2 SYDVKM. The V end lost 3 bases, the J end lost 1 base, and 16 bases lay between the germline ends. The CDR3 runs to 16 residues. CDR3 sequence reads: CASSFDLAGLSYEQYF. DNA of the CDR3: TGTGCCAGCAGTTTTGATTTGGCAGGGCTGTCCTACGAGCAGTACTTC. The complete variable domain, with remaining parts taken from reference TRBV28 and TRBJ2-7, reads DVKVTQSSRYLVKRTGEKVFLECVQDMDHENMFWYRQDPGLGLRLIYFSYDVKMKEKGDIPEGYSVSREKKERFSLILESASTNQTSMYLCASSFDLAGLSYEQYFGPGTRLTVT.

J is TRBJ1-2 and V is TRBV21-1; the table's TRBD1 call for D was not verified on the DNA. TRBV21-1 is flagged as a pseudogene. The CDR3 extends over 17 amino acids. CDR3 sequence: CASSKGGGHTNCYGYTF. As DNA, the CDR3 is TGTGCCAGCAGCAAAGGAGGGGGACACACCAACTGCTATGGCTACACCTTC.

This sequence joins TRBV6-5 and TRBJ2-5; 14 bases line up with TRBD2. The trim removed 8 bases at V and 5 bases at J, leaving 4 bases unmatched. CDR1 is MNHEY and CDR2 is SVGAGI in the germline V gene. The CDR3 consists of 14 residues. The CDR3 sequence is CASGLAGGRETQYF. The CDR3, as DNA: TGTGCCAGCGGACTAGCGGGAGGTAGGGAGACCCAGTACTTC.

The V call is TRBV7-9, the J call TRBJ1-2; 9 bases agree with TRBD1. The J segment lost 6 bases and the V segment lost 0 bases, leaving 11 bases of the junction unmatched. CDR1 and CDR2 (germline): SEHNR, FQNEAQ (reference sequence). The CDR3 is made up of 17 amino acids. CDR3 loop: CASSLAASPQGADGYTF. The CDR3, as DNA: TGTGCCAGCAGCTTAGCCGCTTCACCACAGGGGGCTGATGGCTACACCTTC.

The J gene is TRBJ2-7, the V gene TRBV7-8; possibly TRBD2 for D (5 bases). The V gene lost 5 bases and the J gene lost 4 bases, with 15 bases spanning the gap. The CDR3 extends over 14 amino acids. Per the germline V gene, CDR1 is SGHVS and CDR2 is FQNEAQ. The CDR3 DNA reads TGTGCCAGCAGCCGAGGAAGCGGAGCATACGAGCAGTACTTC. It encodes CASSRGSGAYEQYF.

This chain joins TRBV18 and TRBJ2-5; 8 bases line up with TRBD1. The V gene end was trimmed by 3 bases and the J gene end by 4 bases; junction bases not matched to a gene: 4. CDR3 size: 14 residues. Germline V gene data show CDR1 as KGHSH and CDR2 as LQKENI. CDR3 amino acids: CASSPTGVRETQYF. The CDR3 region has the DNA TGTGCCAGCTCACCGACAGGGGTGAGAGAGACCCAGTACTTC.

Only one count was recorded for this clone. At one end, the junction sequence differs from germline, possibly due to a read error. The chain is built from TRBV28 and TRBJ2-1; D is perhaps TRBD2 (6 bases). Germline-derived CDR1 and CDR2 are MDHEN and SYDVKM. CDR3 length equals 16 residues. CDR3 sequence: CASSLTRAGPYNEQFF. Here the CDR3 DNA reads TGTGCTAGCAGTTTAACACGGGCGGGGCCCTACAATGAGCAGTTCTTC.

As for this clone: The sample has other DNA sequences that encode this CDR3 too. V is TRBV5-1 and J is TRBJ1-2, with 8 bases that match TRBD1. This CDR3 contains 14 residues. The J segment lost 2 bases and the V segment lost 4 bases, leaving 4 bases of the junction unmatched. The germline gives CDR1 SGHRS, CDR2 YFSETQ. The CDR3 here is CASSPRDRNYGYTF. CDR3 in DNA: TGCGCCAGCAGCCCCCGGGACAGGAACTATGGCTACACCTTC. Full variable domain (missing parts from reference TRBV5-1 and TRBJ1-2): KAGVTQTPRYLIKTRGQQVTLSCSPISGHRSVSWYQQTPGQGLQFLFEYFSETQRNKGNFPGRFSGRQFSNSRSEMNVSTLELGDSALYLCASSPRDRNYGYTFGSGTRLTVV.

The rearrangement links TRBV9 to TRBJ2-7; D is unclear. V was pared by 0 bases and J by 3 bases, with 13 bases between. The CDR3 covers 15 residues. CDR1 is SGDLS, CDR2 YYNGEE, per germline. The CDR3 sequence is CASSVDAGVIYEQYF. The CDR3, as DNA: TGTGCCAGCAGCGTAGATGCCGGAGTGATCTACGAGCAGTACTTC. Full variable domain (remainder filled in from reference TRBV9 and TRBJ2-7): DSGVTQTPKHLITATGQRVTLRCSPRSGDLSVYWYQQSLDQGLQFLIQYYNGEERAKGNILERFSAQQFPDLHSELNLSSLELGDSALYFCASSVDAGVIYEQYFGPGTRLTVT.

V usage is TRBV2 and J usage is TRBJ2-3, with 7 nucleotides matching TRBD2. The CDR3 contains 14 residues. V gave up 7 bases and J gave up 2 bases; unmatched junction bases: 6. CDR1 SNHLY and CDR2 FYNNEI come from the germline V gene. The CDR3, as DNA: TGTGCCAGCAAAAGAACTAGCGCCACAGATACGCAGTATTTT. This encodes CASKRTSATDTQYF.

The J gene is TRBJ2-3, the V gene TRBV5-5, with D perhaps TRBD1 (6 bases). Trimming cost V 7 bases and J 1 base, with 16 bases left between them. The CDR3 consists of 15 residues. CDR1 and CDR2 from the germline V gene are SGHKS and YYEKEE (reference sequence). The CDR3 nucleotides are TGTGCCAGCTTACAGGGCCTCGGAGGCACAGATACGCAGTATTTT. This gives the protein CASLQGLGGTDTQYF.

The CDR3 region is CATSRGRGGNEQFF. CDR3 in DNA: TGTGCCACCAGCAGAGGTAGGGGAGGCAATGAGCAGTTCTTC. The V and J genes are TRBV15 and TRBJ2-1; perhaps TRBD2 as D (6 bases). Per germline, CDR1 LNHNV and CDR2 YYDKDF (reference sequence). The V end lost 1 base, the J end lost 6 bases, and 10 bases lay between the germline ends. This CDR3 region has 14 residues.

The chain uses TRBV2 and TRBJ1-3; 7 nucleotides line up with TRBD1. Unmatched junction bases numbered 4, after V lost 5 bases and J lost 3 bases. This CDR3 spans 14 amino acids. CDR1 and CDR2 from the germline V gene are SNHLY and FYNNEI. CDR3 sequence reads: CASSPDRVGNTIYF. The CDR3, as DNA: TGTGCCAGCAGTCCCGACAGGGTTGGAAACACCATATATTTT.

In regard to this clone: In the same sample, other DNA sequences code for this CDR3. The chain has TRBV5-6 and TRBJ1-6; D perhaps matches TRBD1 (6 bases). Trimming left V 4 bases short and J 5 bases short, with 13 bases between. The germline gives CDR1 SGHDT, CDR2 YYEEEE. The CDR3 has 15 residues. CDR3 DNA sequence: TGTGCCAGCAGCCTGGGGCCAGGGGATAATTCACCCCTCCACTTT. It yields the protein CASSLGPGDNSPLHF.

The chain joins TRBV5-8 to TRBJ2-1, with 12 bases lining up with TRBD2. The V segment lost 0 bases and the J segment 2 bases; nucleotides outside the gene matches: 12. Germline V lookup: CDR1 SGHTS, CDR2 YDEGEE. This CDR3 is built from 20 residues. The CDR3 reads CASSLESPRLAGVTYNEQFF. Written as DNA, the CDR3 is TGTGCCAGCAGCTTGGAATCCCCCCGACTAGCGGGAGTCACCTACAATGAGCAGTTCTTC.

This chain connects TRBV9 to TRBJ2-5; perhaps TRBD2 as D (6 bases). The CDR3 runs 15 residues. The germline gives CDR1 SGDLS, CDR2 YYNGEE. Between the trimmed V and J ends, which lost 3 bases and 5 bases, there was a span of 17 bases. The CDR3 loop reads CASSATDGGLETQYF. CDR3 nucleotide sequence: TGTGCCAGCAGCGCCACAGACGGGGGATTGGAGACCCAGTACTTC.

The chain links TRBV20-1 to TRBJ2-7; D not resolved. Looked up from germline, CDR1 is DFQATT and CDR2 is SNEGSKA (reference sequence). V lost 2 bases, J lost 6 bases, and 8 bases lay in between. This CDR3 spans 11 amino acids. CDR3 sequence reads: CSARNYREQYF. The CDR3, as DNA: TGCAGTGCTAGAAACTACCGCGAGCAGTACTTC.

The chain carries TRBV19 and TRBJ1-5; no firm D call. V shed 8 bases and J shed 1 base, with 12 bases lying between them. CDR1 is LNHDA and CDR2 is SQIVND in the germline V gene (reference sequence). The CDR3 runs to 14 residues. The CDR3 region has the DNA TGTGCCAGTTCCGGAGGCCAGAGCAATCAGCCCCAGCATTTT. Translating gives CASSGGQSNQPQHF.

The DNA of the CDR3 is TGTGCCAGCAGCCTTAGTGATTCTGGAAACACCATATATTTT. The encoded protein is CASSLSDSGNTIYF. The chain uses TRBV7-9 and TRBJ1-3, with D unresolved. Germline CDR1 and CDR2: SEHNR and FQNEAQ (reference sequence). The CDR3 contains 14 residues. Trimming took off 5 bases at V and 1 base at J, with 9 bases between the two ends.

The table lists this clone with a few counts. This chain uses TRBV19 with TRBJ1-3; tentatively, D is TRBD1 (6 bases). Germline CDR1 reads LNHDA; CDR2 reads SQIVND (reference sequence). The CDR3 runs to 14 residues. Trimming took off 8 bases at V and 2 bases at J, with 13 bases between the two ends. The CDR3 is CASGTGKAGNTIYF. The CDR3 DNA follows: TGTGCCAGTGGAACAGGGAAGGCTGGAAACACCATATATTTT.

This clone was seen many times. As DNA, the CDR3 is TGTGCCAGCAGTGACTCGGGGACTAGCGGGAGCAATGAGCAGTTCTTC. Translating it yields CASSDSGTSGSNEQFF. V and J are TRBV6-4 and TRBJ2-1; 14 nucleotides match TRBD2. Looked up from germline, CDR1 is MRHNA and CDR2 is SNTAGT. V shed 0 bases, J shed 6 bases, and the junction held 1 base outside the gene matches. There are 16 residues in the CDR3.

The chain joins TRBV6-5 to TRBJ1-4; 7 bases match TRBD1. Germline lookup yields CDR1 MNHEY and CDR2 SVGAGI. This CDR3 comprises 13 residues. V was clipped by 10 bases and J by 8 bases; unmatched bases: 10. This chain's CDR3 is CAILGQSWEKLFF. The CDR3 nucleotides are TGTGCCATCCTGGGACAGTCTTGGGAAAAACTGTTTTTT.

The chain has TRBV14 and TRBJ1-1; perhaps TRBD1 as D (5 bases). CDR1 and CDR2 (germline): SGHDN, FVKESK. This CDR3 has 16 amino acids. Deletions cut 4 bases from V and 2 bases from J, with 17 bases between. CDR3 sequence (DNA): TGTGCCAGCAGCCGGAACACCTTTACAGGTAACACTGAAGCTTTCTTT. It codes for CASSRNTFTGNTEAFF.

The chain carries TRBV6-1 and TRBJ1-2; unclear D gene. The germline CDR1 and CDR2 sequences are MNHNS and SASEGT. This CDR3 contains 15 residues. With 1 base removed from V and 2 bases from J, the gap between germline ends came to 11 bases. CDR3 in amino acids: CASSEGDVPNYGYTF. CDR3 DNA: TGTGCCAGCAGTGAAGGAGATGTCCCAAACTATGGCTACACCTTC.

The rearrangement uses TRBV10-3 and TRBJ1-1, with no clear D. Germline values: CDR1 ENHRY, CDR2 SYGVKD. Trimming pared 0 bases from V and 0 bases from J, leaving 11 bases between. This CDR3 has 16 amino acids. The CDR3 spells CAISESGGRLNTEAFF. The DNA of the CDR3 is TGTGCCATCAGTGAGTCAGGAGGAAGATTGAACACTGAAGCTTTCTTT.

This chain links TRBV6-2 or TRBV6-3 with TRBJ2-1; 8 nucleotides align to TRBD2. J gave up 0 bases and V 2 bases, and 12 bases lay outside the gene matches. The germline V gene has CDR1 MNHEY and CDR2 SVGEGT. The CDR3 runs to 19 residues. The CDR3 region has the DNA TGTGCCAGCAGTTACCATGGTAGCGGGATCCCAAGCTCCTACAATGAGCAGTTCTTC. It translates to CASSYHGSGIPSSYNEQFF.

The gene calls are TRBV19 and TRBJ2-7, with D possibly being TRBD1 (6 bases). The germline gives CDR1 LNHDA, CDR2 SQIVND (reference sequence). V was cut by 5 bases and J by 0 bases, with 11 bases left in between. There are 14 residues in the CDR3. CDR3 amino acids: CASSATGSSYEQYF. CDR3 nucleotide sequence: TGTGCCAGTAGTGCCACAGGGAGCTCCTACGAGCAGTACTTC.

The V and J genes are TRBV5-1 and TRBJ2-5, with D hard to call. The length of the CDR3 is 14 residues. The V end lost 0 bases, the J end lost 1 base, and 7 bases lay between the germline ends. From germline, CDR1 is SGHRS and CDR2 YFSETQ. The CDR3 DNA reads TGCGCCAGCAGCTTGGCAGGCGTCCAAGAGACCCAGTACTTC. Translating gives CASSLAGVQETQYF.